This TCR beta chain was captured in a study of shared clonotypes between healthy human individuals. In germline, CDR1 is MNHEY, CDR2 SMNVEV (reference sequence). The CDR3 has 15 amino acids. V lost 5 bases to trimming and J lost 0 bases; unmatched junction nucleotides: 3. Profiled with immunoSEQ multiplex PCR; TCRdb holds only in-frame clones, not every one. The sample includes roughly 1.5 million clones, around 98% of them seen just once. Donors included only healthy HIV-negative adults lacking recent acute infections or vaccinations. This receptor was taken from a man between 25 and 39 years old in good health. The chain uses TRBV27 and TRBJ2-4; 8 bases agree with TRBD2. Sequencing was done on a sample of naive CD4+ T cells sorted from blood. Subset indicated: CD45RA+ positively selected. CDR3: CASSASGLAKNIQYF. Here the CDR3 DNA reads TGTGCCAGCAGTGCTAGCGGGCTAGCCAAAAACATTCAGTACTTC.